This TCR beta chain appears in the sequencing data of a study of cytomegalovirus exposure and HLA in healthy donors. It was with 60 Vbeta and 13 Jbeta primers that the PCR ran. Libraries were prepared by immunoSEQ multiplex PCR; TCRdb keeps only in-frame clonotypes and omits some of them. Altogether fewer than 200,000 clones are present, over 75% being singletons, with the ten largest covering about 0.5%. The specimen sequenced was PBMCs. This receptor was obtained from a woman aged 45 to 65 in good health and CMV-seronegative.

CDR3 DNA: TGCGCCAGCAGCCAAGGACGGGAAGAGACCCAGTACTTC. As protein: CASSQGREETQYF. This chain uses TRBV4-1 with TRBJ2-5; no clear D. The CDR3 totals 13 residues. Germline V gives CDR1 MGHRA, CDR2 YSYEKL. V lost 1 base and J lost 3, with 6 bases in between.